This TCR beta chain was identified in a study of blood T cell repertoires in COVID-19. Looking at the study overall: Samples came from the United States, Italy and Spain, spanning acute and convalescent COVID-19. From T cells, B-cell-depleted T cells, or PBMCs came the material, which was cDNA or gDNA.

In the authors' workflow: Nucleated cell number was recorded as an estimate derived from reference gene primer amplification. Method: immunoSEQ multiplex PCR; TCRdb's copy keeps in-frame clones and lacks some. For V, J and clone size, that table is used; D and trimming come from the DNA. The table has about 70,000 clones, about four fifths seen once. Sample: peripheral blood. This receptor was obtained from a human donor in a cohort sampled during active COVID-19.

As DNA, the CDR3 is TGCGCCAGCAGCTTGGAGGGACACACAAATTCACCCCTCCACTTT. Translated, it gives CASSLEGHTNSPLHF. The V call is TRBV5-1, the J call TRBJ1-6, with D tentatively TRBD1 (6 bases). Trimming removed 0 bases from V and 7 bases from J, with 11 bases in between. Germline loops: CDR1 SGHRS, CDR2 YFSETQ. This CDR3 is 15 amino acids long.